Following are 24 T cell receptor beta chains from one sample sequenced in a study of T cells in localized non-small cell lung cancer. The protocol was immunoSEQ multiplex PCR, while the TCRdb copy is restricted to in-frame clones and leaves out a portion. The table lists tens of thousands of clones, about 83% of them singletons. The sequences come from peripheral blood, collected before any cancer treatment. Receptors were obtained from a female donor older than 55 with stage I lung adenocarcinoma.

This chain joins TRBV9 and TRBJ2-2; 9 bases agree with TRBD2. Trimming at V came to 0 bases and at J to 6 bases, leaving 3 bases not matched to a gene. The CDR3 consists of 15 residues. Germline loops: CDR1 SGDLS, CDR2 YYNGEE. The CDR3, as DNA: TGTGCCAGCAGCGTAGAGGAGCGGGGGGCCGGGGAGCTGTTTTTT. It encodes CASSVEERGAGELFF.

The chain carries TRBV7-2 and TRBJ1-1; possible D gene TRBD1, 5 bases. The V end was cut by 4 bases, the J end by 4 bases, with 10 bases between. The germline gives CDR1 SGHTA, CDR2 FQGNSA. CDR3 length: 13 residues. CDR3 sequence: CASSSGGGTEAFF. The CDR3 DNA reads as TGTGCCAGCAGCTCGGGCGGGGGCACTGAAGCTTTCTTT.

This chain uses TRBV2 with TRBJ1-5; D not certain. V lost 6 bases and J 5 bases, leaving 8 bases between the germline ends. There are 12 residues in the CDR3. CDR1 and CDR2 (germline): SNHLY, FYNNEI. The CDR3 DNA reads as TGTGCCAGCAGCCCCGAAGATCAGCCCCAGCATTTT. It encodes CASSPEDQPQHF.

The rearrangement uses TRBV6-1 and TRBJ2-1, with D uncertain. The CDR3 contains 13 residues. Germline-derived CDR1 and CDR2 are MNHNS and SASEGT. V shed 4 bases and J shed 6 bases, with 10 bases lying between them. The CDR3: CASSALRANEQFF. The DNA of the CDR3 is TGTGCCAGCAGTGCTTTAAGGGCCAATGAGCAGTTCTTC.

This clone has only one observation. The chain employs TRBV6-5 and TRBJ1-2; tentative D call: TRBD1 (5 bases). The CDR3 length is 12 residues. Germline V gene sequence: CDR1 MNHEY, CDR2 SVGAGI. The V end lost 6 bases, the J end lost 6 bases, and 11 bases lay between the germline ends. Here the CDR3 DNA reads TGTGCCAGCAGACGAGGGGACGATGGCTACACCTTC. This translates into CASRRGDDGYTF.

The chain carries TRBV7-4 and TRBJ1-2; the D gene is possibly TRBD1 (5 bases). The germline V gene has CDR1 SGHVT and CDR2 SQSDAQ. The V gene lost 5 bases and the J gene lost 6 bases, with 16 bases spanning the gap. The CDR3 consists of 14 residues. The CDR3 DNA sequence: TGTGCCAGCAGCACAGGACGACGGCAAAATGGCTACACCTTC. This sequence encodes CASSTGRRQNGYTF.

This rearrangement joins TRBV5-5 to TRBJ2-7; possibly TRBD1 for D (5 bases). Trimming left V 0 bases short and J 3 bases short, with 13 bases between. The CDR3 covers 15 residues. Germline CDR1 reads SGHKS; CDR2 reads YYEKEE (reference sequence). CDR3 nucleotides: TGTGCCAGCAGCTTGGAGATGCAGGGAAACTACGAGCAGTACTTC. Amino acids: CASSLEMQGNYEQYF.

The J gene is TRBJ1-1, the V gene TRBV29-1, with D maybe TRBD1 (6 bases). This CDR3 has 14 residues. The V end was cut by 0 bases, the J end by 3 bases, with 11 bases between. The germline V gene has CDR1 SQVTM and CDR2 ANQGSEA. CDR3 sequence (DNA): TGCAGCGTTGAAGATTTGGGGGCTGACACTGAAGCTTTCTTT. It yields the protein CSVEDLGADTEAFF.

The V gene is TRBV12-5, the J gene TRBJ1-5; no clear D. Trimming took off 0 bases at V and 5 bases at J, with 8 bases between the two ends. The CDR3 contains 14 residues. CDR1 LGHNT and CDR2 FRNRAP come from the germline V gene. In nucleotides, the CDR3 is TGTGCTAGTGGTTTGGTAGGGCAGGATCAGCCCCAGCATTTT. Translation gives CASGLVGQDQPQHF.

The V call is TRBV30, the J call TRBJ2-1; D not resolved. Trimming shortened V by 4 bases and J by 0 bases, and 7 bases separated the two germline ends. CDR1 is GTSNPN and CDR2 is SVGIG in the germline V gene (reference sequence). This CDR3 region has 13 residues. CDR3 protein: CAWITPSYNEQFF. CDR3 coding DNA: TGTGCCTGGATAACACCCTCCTACAATGAGCAGTTCTTC.

The chain links TRBV4-1 to TRBJ2-1, with 10 bases fitting TRBD2. This CDR3 has 16 residues. The J segment lost 2 bases and the V segment lost 5 bases, leaving 6 bases of the junction unmatched. Germline V gene data show CDR1 as MGHRA and CDR2 as YSYEKL. This chain's CDR3 is CASSRRTSGTYNEQFF. CDR3 DNA sequence: TGCGCCAGCAGCAGACGGACTAGCGGTACCTACAATGAGCAGTTCTTC.

CDR3 residues: CASSRVGTEAFF. CDR3 in DNA: TGTGCCAGCAGCCGGGTGGGCACTGAAGCTTTCTTT. The chain has TRBV11-3 and TRBJ1-1; D gene unclear. CDR1 SGHNT and CDR2 YENEEA come from the germline V gene. This CDR3 is 12 amino acids long. V was clipped by 5 bases and J by 4 bases, with 8 bases between them.

This chain uses TRBV13 with TRBJ1-2; D gene unclear. There are 13 residues in the CDR3. Germline V gene lookup returns CDR1 PRHDT and CDR2 FYEKMQ (reference sequence). The V end was cut by 3 bases, the J end by 4 bases, with 9 bases between. The CDR3 sequence is CASSFRRSYGYTF. CDR3 coding DNA: TGTGCCAGCAGCTTTAGACGGTCCTATGGCTACACCTTC.

This sequence joins TRBV2 and TRBJ1-6; weak D call: TRBD1 (5 bases). The CDR3 sequence is 17 residues long. Germline-derived CDR1 and CDR2 are SNHLY and FYNNEI. Trimming cost V 4 bases and J 0 bases, with 13 bases left between them. The CDR3 is CASSVLGGSSYNSPLHF. DNA of the CDR3: TGTGCCAGCAGTGTCCTGGGGGGAAGCTCCTATAATTCACCCCTCCACTTT.

CDR3 bases: TGTGCCAGCACCCTACTCGGACGGGACTACGAGCAGTACTTC. Its protein is CASTLLGRDYEQYF. V is TRBV6-6 and J is TRBJ2-7; possible D gene TRBD2, 5 bases. The length of the CDR3 is 14 residues. The V end was cut by 7 bases, the J end by 3 bases, with 16 bases between. Germline CDR1 and CDR2: MNHNY and SVGAGI (reference sequence).

This clone was picked up one time. The V call is TRBV2, the J call TRBJ1-1; 8 nucleotides line up with TRBD1. Germline CDR1 reads SNHLY; CDR2 reads FYNNEI. After removal of 7 bases from V and 1 base from J, the junction contained 11 bases not matched to a gene. The CDR3 loop spans 16 amino acids. In DNA form, the CDR3 reads TGTGCCAGCACCCCAGGGGGCGGGAGACGGAACACTGAAGCTTTCTTT. Translation gives CASTPGGGRRNTEAFF.

V and J are TRBV27 and TRBJ2-5; the match to TRBD2 covers 9 bases. The trim removed 1 base at V and 3 bases at J, leaving 12 bases unmatched. The germline gives CDR1 MNHEY, CDR2 SMNVEV (reference sequence). This CDR3 contains 18 residues. The CDR3 nucleotides are TGTGCCAGCAGTTTATTGTTGCCGACTAGCGGAGCCAAAGAGACCCAGTACTTC. Its translation: CASSLLLPTSGAKETQYF.

The chain carries TRBV6-5 and TRBJ2-1; D perhaps matches TRBD2 (6 bases). V lost 0 bases to trimming and J lost 7 bases, with 10 bases between them. CDR3 length: 14 residues. Germline CDR1 MNHEY, CDR2 SVGAGI. The CDR3 DNA is TGTGCCAGCAGTTACTCGACTAGTAAGAATGAGCAGTTCTTC. It encodes CASSYSTSKNEQFF.

V and J are TRBV5-6 and TRBJ2-7; perhaps D is TRBD1 or TRBD2 (6 bases each). The V gene lost 2 bases and the J gene lost 3 bases, with 15 bases spanning the gap. CDR1 and CDR2 from the germline V gene are SGHDT and YYEEEE. The CDR3 covers 15 residues. For the CDR3, the DNA is TGTGCCAGCAGCTTACGGGGGCCCACGTTCTACGAGCAGTACTTC. This encodes CASSLRGPTFYEQYF.

A single count supports this clone. The chain carries TRBV11-2 and TRBJ2-1; TRBD2 matches 9 bases. J was trimmed by 9 bases and V by 3 bases; bases with no gene match: 9. Per germline, CDR1 SGHAT and CDR2 FQNNGV. This CDR3 has 15 amino acids. In DNA, the CDR3 is TGTGCCAGCAGCTTTTCGGGCGGGAGGGCCTCTGAGCAGTTCTTC. Residues: CASSFSGGRASEQFF.

The rearrangement uses TRBV5-4 and TRBJ2-5, with 11 nucleotides matching TRBD2. Trimming took 4 bases from V and 6 from J; bases not matched to a gene: 8. The V gene's germline CDR1 is SGHNT and CDR2 YYREEE (reference sequence). CDR3 length: 15 residues. The CDR3 protein is CASSPTSGGEQTQYF. In nucleotides, the CDR3 is TGTGCCAGCAGCCCAACTAGCGGGGGAGAGCAGACCCAGTACTTC.

This clone is a singleton in its sample. The chain combines TRBV7-6 with TRBJ1-6; D is undetermined. The CDR3 length is 19 residues. V lost 5 bases and J 1 base, leaving 21 bases between the germline ends. Per germline, CDR1 SGHVS and CDR2 FNYEAQ. DNA of the CDR3: TGTGCCAGCAGCCCCCAGCGGGCGGACTCGGGGTCCTATAATTCACCCCTCCACTTT. Amino acids: CASSPQRADSGSYNSPLHF.

The rearrangement links TRBV7-2 to TRBJ2-1; TRBD2 might be the D (7 bases). The CDR3 has 15 amino acids. Germline loops: CDR1 SGHTA, CDR2 FQGNSA. Trimming pared 4 bases from V and 8 bases from J, leaving 18 bases between. CDR3: CASSSGGPIKHEQFF. The CDR3 DNA sequence: TGTGCCAGCAGCTCCGGGGGGCCAATCAAGCATGAGCAGTTCTTC.

The rearrangement links TRBV5-1 to TRBJ1-2; possible D gene TRBD1, 5 bases. V lost 0 bases, J lost 6 bases, and 21 bases lay in between. Germline CDR1 is SGHRS and CDR2 is YFSETQ. This CDR3 is built from 17 residues. Here the CDR3 DNA reads TGCGCCAGCAGCTTGGATGGGGCTCCCGGTACGGAAAATGGCTACACCTTC. Its protein is CASSLDGAPGTENGYTF.